Given below is one T cell receptor (beta chain) in context. This record belongs to a study of OX40 agonist ivuxolimab in advanced cancers. TCRdb's copy holds only in-frame clones and misses some; the assay was immunoSEQ multiplex PCR. Of over 15,000 clones in the sample, 65% to 85% were seen once. The CDR3 spans 15 residues. Trimming removed 2 bases from V and 4 bases from J; junction bases left unmatched: 4. The germline V gene has CDR1 SGHRS and CDR2 YFSETQ. This material consisted of CD4+ or CD8+ T cells sorted from blood, taken in a trial of the OX40 agonist ivuxolimab. This chain uses TRBV5-1 with TRBJ2-1; TRBD1 aligns across 9 bases. The TCR comes from an adult with an advanced solid tumor such as melanoma, head and neck, liver or kidney cancer. The CDR3 is CASSFGDRDYNEQFF. Written as DNA, the CDR3 is TGCGCCAGCAGCTTCGGGGACAGGGATTACAATGAGCAGTTCTTC.